This T cell receptor beta chain was sequenced in a study of OX40 agonist ivuxolimab in advanced cancers. This table comes from immunoSEQ multiplex PCR, and its TCRdb copy is limited to in-frame clones, with some not included. The sample includes some 55,000 clones, 70% to 80% seen only once; the top ten take roughly 4%. This CDR3 contains 15 residues. V shed 4 bases and J shed 3 bases, with 15 bases lying between them. Germline CDR1 is SGHVS and CDR2 is FNYEAQ. This TCR was recovered from an adult with an advanced solid tumor such as melanoma, head and neck, liver or kidney cancer. Sequenced here: CD4+ or CD8+ T cells sorted from blood, sampled in a trial of the OX40 agonist ivuxolimab. The chain is built from TRBV7-6 and TRBJ1-2; D is possibly TRBD1 (5 bases). The CDR3 DNA sequence: TGTGCCAGCAGCTCCCTCCGGGGGTCTGACTATGGCTACACCTTC. Translation: CASSSLRGSDYGYTF.